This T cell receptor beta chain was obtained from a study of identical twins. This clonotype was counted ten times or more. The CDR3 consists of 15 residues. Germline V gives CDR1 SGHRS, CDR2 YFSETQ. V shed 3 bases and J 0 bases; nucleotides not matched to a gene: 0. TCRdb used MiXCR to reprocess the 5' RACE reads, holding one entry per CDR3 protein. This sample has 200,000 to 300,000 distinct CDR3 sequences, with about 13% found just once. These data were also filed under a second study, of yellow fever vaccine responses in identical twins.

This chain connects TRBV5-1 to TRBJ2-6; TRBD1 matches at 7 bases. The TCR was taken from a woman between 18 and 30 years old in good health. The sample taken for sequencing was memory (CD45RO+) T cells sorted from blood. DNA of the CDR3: TGCGCCAGCAGCTGGACAGGCTCTGGGGCCAACGTCCTGACTTTC. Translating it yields CASSWTGSGANVLTF.